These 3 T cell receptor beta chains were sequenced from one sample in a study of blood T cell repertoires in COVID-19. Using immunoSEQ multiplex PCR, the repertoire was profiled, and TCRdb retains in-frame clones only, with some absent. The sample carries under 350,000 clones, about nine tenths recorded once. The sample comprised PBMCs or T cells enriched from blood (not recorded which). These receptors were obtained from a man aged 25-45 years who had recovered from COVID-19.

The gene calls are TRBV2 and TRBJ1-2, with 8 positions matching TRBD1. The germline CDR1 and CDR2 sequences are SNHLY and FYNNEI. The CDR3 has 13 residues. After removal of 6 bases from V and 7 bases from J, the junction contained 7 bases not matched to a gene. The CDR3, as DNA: TGTGCCAGCAGCTTCCAGGGGGCGCGTGGCTACACCTTC. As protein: CASSFQGARGYTF.

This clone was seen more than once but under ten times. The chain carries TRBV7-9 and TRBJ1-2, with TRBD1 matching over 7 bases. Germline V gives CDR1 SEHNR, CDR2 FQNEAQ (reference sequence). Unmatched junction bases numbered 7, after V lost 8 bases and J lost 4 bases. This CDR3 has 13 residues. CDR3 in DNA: TGTGCCAGCCTTGGGGGACAGAGCTATGGCTACACCTTC. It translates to CASLGGQSYGYTF.

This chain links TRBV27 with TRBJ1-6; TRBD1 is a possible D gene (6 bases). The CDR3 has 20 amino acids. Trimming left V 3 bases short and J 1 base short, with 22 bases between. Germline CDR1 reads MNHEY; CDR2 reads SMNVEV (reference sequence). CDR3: CASSFTGQGVRGSYNSPLHF. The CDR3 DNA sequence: TGTGCCAGCAGTTTTACAGGGCAGGGCGTCCGCGGATCCTATAATTCACCCCTCCACTTT.